The present T cell receptor beta chain was sequenced within a study of cytomegalovirus exposure and HLA in healthy donors. The V gene lost 0 bases and the J gene lost 3 bases, with 8 bases spanning the gap. Germline V gives CDR1 GTSNPN, CDR2 SVGIG (reference sequence). There are 13 residues in the CDR3. As to this clone: The same CDR3 also results from other DNA sequences found in this sample.

The primer mix had 60 Vbeta and 13 Jbeta primers. TCRdb's copy holds only in-frame clones and misses some; the assay was immunoSEQ multiplex PCR. The sample carries about 170,000 clones, under 75% recorded once. Sequencing was carried out using PBMCs. This sequence joins TRBV30 and TRBJ1-1, with D tentatively TRBD1 (5 bases). This receptor was identified in a man aged 40-50 years in good health and CMV-seropositive. The CDR3 bases are TGTGCCTGGAGTGTCCGGGGGGACACTGAAGCTTTCTTT. Translating it yields CAWSVRGDTEAFF.